The 19 T cell receptor beta chains reported below all come from one sample, sequenced in a study of cytomegalovirus exposure and HLA in healthy donors. Primers for the PCR totalled 60 Vbeta and 13 Jbeta. The protocol was immunoSEQ multiplex PCR, while the TCRdb copy is restricted to in-frame clones and leaves out a portion. The table includes tens of thousands of clones, more than 80% detected once. Sequencing was carried out using PBMCs. The receptors here all came from a woman in her 30s in good health and CMV-seropositive.

This rearrangement joins TRBV4-1 to TRBJ2-7, with 7 bases matching TRBD2. The CDR3 runs to 15 residues. V lost 1 base, J lost 2 bases, and 5 bases stayed unmatched. Per the germline V gene, CDR1 is MGHRA and CDR2 is YSYEKL. CDR3 sequence (DNA): TGCGCCAGCAGCCAAGCTAGCGGTAGACCCTACGAGCAGTACTTC. It encodes CASSQASGRPYEQYF.

The chain joins TRBV6-6 to TRBJ1-1; tentative D call: TRBD1 (6 bases). Germline CDR1 MNHNY, CDR2 SVGAGI (reference sequence). Trimming pared 6 bases from V and 2 bases from J, leaving 13 bases between. The CDR3 consists of 14 residues. The CDR3 region has the DNA TGTGCCAGCAGAGGAAACAGGGATAACACTGAAGCTTTCTTT. Its protein product is CASRGNRDNTEAFF.

The gene calls are TRBV27 and TRBJ1-5, with D tentatively TRBD1 (5 bases). The V end lost 5 bases, the J end lost 4 bases, and 12 bases lay between the germline ends. This CDR3 comprises 14 residues. In germline, CDR1 is MNHEY, CDR2 SMNVEV (reference sequence). CDR3 DNA: TGTGCCAGCAGTCCCCGACAGTCTAATCAGCCCCAGCATTTT. It is translated as CASSPRQSNQPQHF.

V usage is TRBV27 and J usage is TRBJ2-7; maybe TRBD1 (5 bases). The CDR3 sequence is 13 residues long. V was shortened by 3 bases and J by 0 bases, with 6 bases between the two germline ends. Germline V CDR1 and CDR2: MNHEY, SMNVEV (reference sequence). DNA for the CDR3: TGTGCCAGCAGTTTCCAGGGCTCCTACGAGCAGTACTTC. Translating gives CASSFQGSYEQYF.

The chain uses TRBV19 and TRBJ1-2; D call uncertain. The CDR3 spans 15 residues. V shed 7 bases and J shed 0 bases, with 15 bases lying between them. The germline gives CDR1 LNHDA, CDR2 SQIVND (reference sequence). The CDR3 sequence is CASTDSSGANYGYTF. CDR3 sequence (DNA): TGTGCCAGTACCGATTCCTCCGGAGCTAACTATGGCTACACCTTC. Supplemented by reference TRBV19 and TRBJ1-2, the full variable domain reads DGGITQSPKYLFRKEGQNVTLSCEQNLNHDAMYWYRQDPGQGLRLIYYSQIVNDFQKGDIAEGYSVSREKKESFPLTVTSAQKNPTAFYLCASTDSSGANYGYTFGSGTRLTVV.

V usage is TRBV2 and J usage is TRBJ2-3, with 8 bases aligning to TRBD2. The CDR3 sequence is 13 residues long. Germline loops: CDR1 SNHLY, CDR2 FYNNEI. After removal of 3 bases from V and 7 bases from J, the junction contained 3 bases not matched to a gene. The CDR3 protein is CASSDISGNTQYF. DNA of the CDR3: TGTGCCAGCAGTGATATTAGCGGGAATACGCAGTATTTT.

J is TRBJ2-7 and V is TRBV6-5; 7 bases agree with TRBD1. Looked up from germline, CDR1 is MNHEY and CDR2 is SVGAGI. The V and J ends lost 0 bases and 0 bases, in that order; junction bases with no gene match: 2. This CDR3 comprises 15 residues. CDR3 in amino acids: CASSYSNRGSYEQYF. The CDR3 region has the DNA TGTGCCAGCAGTTACTCTAACAGGGGCTCCTACGAGCAGTACTTC.

The V gene is TRBV29-1, the J gene TRBJ2-7; TRBD2 aligns across 10 bases. Germline V gene sequence: CDR1 SQVTM, CDR2 ANQGSEA. CDR3 length: 14 amino acids. Trimming at V came to 1 base and at J to 3 bases, leaving 3 bases not matched to a gene. CDR3 sequence: CSVEGTSGSYEQYF. The CDR3 bases are TGCAGCGTTGAAGGGACTAGCGGAAGCTACGAGCAGTACTTC.

The J gene is TRBJ1-2, the V gene TRBV30, with D possibly matching TRBD1 (6 bases). The V gene's germline CDR1 is GTSNPN and CDR2 SVGIG (reference sequence). The V end was cut by 0 bases, the J end by 0 bases, with 26 bases between. The CDR3 extends over 20 amino acids. CDR3: CAWSVKTIIYSRGSNYGYTF. For the CDR3, the DNA is TGTGCCTGGAGTGTAAAAACGATTATCTACTCCAGGGGATCTAACTATGGCTACACCTTC.

Points on this clone: The junction shows a germline mismatch at one end, possibly a read error. The rearrangement links TRBV5-6 to TRBJ2-3; tentative D call: TRBD1 (6 bases). Per the germline V gene, CDR1 is SGHDT and CDR2 is YYEEEE. The CDR3 sequence is 15 residues long. The CDR3 coding sequence is TGTGCCAGCAGCTTGGCAGGGGCGGGCACAGGTACGCAGTATTTT. Its protein product is CASSLAGAGTGTQYF.

The chain combines TRBV25-1 with TRBJ1-4; TRBD1 aligns across 7 bases. Germline assignment: CDR1 MGHDK and CDR2 SYGVNS. The length of the CDR3 is 15 residues. Unmatched junction bases numbered 6, after V lost 3 bases and J lost 5 bases. The CDR3 reads CASSDTGTVNEKLFF. The CDR3 DNA sequence: TGTGCCAGCAGTGACACCGGGACAGTCAATGAAAAACTGTTTTTT. Complete variable domain (other parts from reference TRBV25-1 and TRBJ1-4): EADIYQTPRYLVIGTGKKITLECSQTMGHDKMYWYQQDPGMELHLIHYSYGVNSTEKGDLSSESTVSRIRTEHFPLTLESARPSHTSQYLCASSDTGTVNEKLFFGSGTQLSVL.

The table lists this clone with a few counts. The V call is TRBV2, the J call TRBJ2-5; D ambiguous. This CDR3 is built from 12 residues. The V gene's germline CDR1 is SNHLY and CDR2 FYNNEI. V gave up 10 bases and J gave up 5 bases, with 14 bases separating them. The chain's CDR3 is CATRSSWETQYF. The CDR3 DNA sequence: TGTGCCACAAGGAGCTCCTGGGAGACCCAGTACTTC.

V is TRBV21-1 and J is TRBJ2-5; whether TRBD2, the table's D call, matches the DNA was not checked. TRBV21-1 is noted as a pseudogene. The CDR3 contains 19 residues. This CDR3 is CASSEGGTSGYGGQETQYF. CDR3 DNA sequence: TGTGCCAGCAGTGAGGGGGGGACTAGCGGGTACGGGGGTCAAGAGACCCAGTACTTC.

This clone has just one count. The chain is built from TRBV5-6 and TRBJ2-1; tentatively, D is TRBD2 (5 bases). V shed 4 bases and J shed 3 bases, with 11 bases lying between them. The CDR3 contains 14 residues. The germline V gene has CDR1 SGHDT and CDR2 YYEEEE. In DNA, the CDR3 is TGTGCCAGCAGCCCGACCACTAGCTACAATGAGCAGTTCTTC. Its protein product is CASSPTTSYNEQFF. The variable domain in full, completed from reference TRBV5-6 and TRBJ2-1, reads DAGVTQSPTHLIKTRGQQVTLRCSPKSGHDTVSWYQQALGQGPQFIFQYYEEEERQRGNFPDRFSGHQFPNYSSELNVNALLLGDSALYLCASSPTTSYNEQFFGPGTRLTVL.

The chain combines TRBV4-1 with TRBJ1-1; possibly TRBD1 for D (5 bases). The CDR3 totals 18 residues. Per germline, CDR1 MGHRA and CDR2 YSYEKL. V lost 5 bases, J lost 0 bases, and 22 bases lay in between. CDR3 in DNA: TGCGCCAGCAGCTTTAGGGGTGGTCGTACTACTATGAACACTGAAGCTTTCTTT. Protein: CASSFRGGRTTMNTEAFF.

V and J are TRBV7-3 and TRBJ1-6, with 7 bases identical to TRBD1. V dropped 4 bases and J dropped 6; count of bases not matched to a gene: 6. The CDR3 is 15 amino acids. CDR1 SGHTA and CDR2 FQGTGA come from the germline V gene. For the CDR3, the DNA is TGTGCCAGCAGCTCGACAGGGAGAAGTAATTCACCCCTCCACTTT. It codes for CASSSTGRSNSPLHF.

The CDR3 region is CASSLRNGGASMNTEAFF. The CDR3 DNA reads TGTGCCAGCAGCTTGCGAAATGGGGGGGCTTCTATGAACACTGAAGCTTTCTTT. The chain uses TRBV11-2 and TRBJ1-1; a possible D gene is TRBD1 (6 bases). Germline-derived CDR1 and CDR2 are SGHAT and FQNNGV. The length of the CDR3 is 18 residues. V lost 3 bases, J lost 0 bases, and 20 bases lay in between.

The chain links TRBV18 to TRBJ2-5; D is unclear. The V and J ends lost 3 bases and 4 bases respectively, with 15 bases between them. This CDR3 has 15 amino acids. Germline lookup yields CDR1 KGHSH and CDR2 LQKENI. CDR3 in amino acids: CASSPRSGPVETQYF. The CDR3 DNA sequence: TGTGCCAGCTCACCGCGTAGTGGGCCTGTAGAGACCCAGTACTTC. Full variable domain (missing parts from reference TRBV18 and TRBJ2-5): NAGVMQNPRHLVRRRGQEARLRCSPMKGHSHVYWYRQLPEEGLKFMVYLQKENIIDESGMPKERFSAEFPKEGPSILRIQQVVRGDSAAYFCASSPRSGPVETQYFGPGTRLLVL.

The chain joins TRBV10-3 to TRBJ2-7; 11 bases match TRBD1. The CDR3 runs 15 residues. The germline V gene encodes CDR1 ENHRY and CDR2 SYGVKD. Trimming cost V 2 bases and J 2 bases; bases outside gene matches: 2. The CDR3 bases are TGTGCCATCAGTGAGCGGACAGGGGGCCCCTACGAGCAGTACTTC. Its protein is CAISERTGGPYEQYF.